The 7 T cell receptor beta chains below all came from one sample that was sequenced in a study of beta chain features in type 1 diabetes. Study-level points and caveats: When Type 1 diabetes patients were examined, their TCRB CDR3s proved moderately but significantly shorter in all four CD4+ subsets.

Antigens of these TCRs are unknown. Every isolated RNA sample was fully reverse transcribed, so sequencing captured expressed TCRB transcripts. Libraries were prepared by immunoSEQ multiplex PCR; TCRdb keeps only in-frame clonotypes and omits some of them. The sample has hundreds of thousands of clones, around 9.3% seen once. The sequencing input was central memory CD4+ T cells from blood. The receptors stem from a man aged 25-45 years with type 1 diabetes.

There are a few counts of this clone. This rearrangement joins TRBV11-2 to TRBJ2-5; 11 bases agree with TRBD2. The CDR3 covers 14 residues. Germline-derived CDR1 and CDR2 are SGHAT and FQNNGV. Germline trimming cut 1 base from V and 5 bases from J; bases unmatched to any gene: 0. The CDR3 is CASSLGLAGETQYF. Written as DNA, the CDR3 is TGTGCCAGCAGCTTAGGACTAGCGGGGGAGACCCAGTACTTC.

The chain combines TRBV7-2 with TRBJ1-6; no clear D gene. Germline-derived CDR1 and CDR2 are SGHTA and FQGNSA. V was clipped by 1 base and J by 6 bases, with 16 bases between them. This CDR3 has 17 amino acids. CDR3 coding DNA: TGTGCCAGCAGCTTAGTCTGGACTGTGGGTCTTAATTCACCCCTCCACTTT. Its translation is CASSLVWTVGLNSPLHF.

The V and J genes are TRBV7-2 and TRBJ2-7; tentatively, D is TRBD1 (5 bases). Trimming removed 0 bases at V and 2 bases at J, with 11 bases between. Germline-derived CDR1 and CDR2 are SGHTA and FQGNSA. This CDR3 is built from 15 residues. This CDR3 is CASSLAGALTYEQYF. CDR3 DNA sequence: TGTGCCAGCAGCTTAGCAGGGGCCCTAACCTACGAGCAGTACTTC. The full variable domain, with the rest looked up from reference TRBV7-2 and TRBJ2-7, is GAGVSQSPSNKVTEKGKDVELRCDPISGHTALYWYRQSLGQGLEFLIYFQGNSAPDKSGLPSDRFSAERTGGSVSTLTIQRTQQEDSAVYLCASSLAGALTYEQYFGPGTRLTVT.

The chain joins TRBV7-9 to TRBJ1-1; 10 positions match TRBD1. The ends lost 5 bases at V and 0 bases at J; junction bases unmatched: 12. Per germline, CDR1 SEHNR and CDR2 FQNEAQ (reference sequence). This CDR3 has 18 amino acids. CDR3 amino acids: CASSREGGQGVMNTEAFF. CDR3 sequence (DNA): TGTGCCAGCAGCCGCGAAGGCGGACAGGGGGTTATGAACACTGAAGCTTTCTTT.

This clone occurred a few times. The chain links TRBV5-4 to TRBJ2-7; 12 nucleotides align to TRBD2. J gave up 0 bases and V 4 bases, and 5 bases lay outside the gene matches. The CDR3 has 16 amino acids. CDR1 and CDR2 (germline): SGHNT, YYREEE (reference sequence). CDR3 region: CASSPRLAGDSYEQYF. CDR3 nucleotides: TGTGCCAGCAGCCCTAGACTAGCGGGGGACTCCTACGAGCAGTACTTC.

This clone has just a few counts. The chain couples TRBV19 to TRBJ1-6; 8 nucleotides align to TRBD1. V was pared by 9 bases and J by 8 bases, with 12 bases of the junction left unmatched. The CDR3 has 15 amino acids. Germline assignment: CDR1 LNHDA and CDR2 SQIVND (reference sequence). The chain's CDR3 is CASHTLTGGHSPLHF. The DNA for the CDR3 is TGTGCCAGCCACACCTTAACAGGGGGACATTCACCCCTCCACTTT.

Regarding this clone: Since a much larger clone is just one base distant, this may be a read error. Other DNA sequences in this specimen translate into the identical CDR3. The chain links TRBV7-2 to TRBJ2-7; D remains ambiguous. The CDR3 contains 11 residues. Trimming took 5 bases from V and 2 from J, leaving 4 bases between them. CDR1 SGHTA and CDR2 FQGNSA come from the germline V gene. The CDR3 bases are TGTGCCAGCAGCCCTGCCTACGAGCAGTACTTC. It codes for CASSPAYEQYF. Full variable domain (outside the CDR3, taken from reference TRBV7-2 and TRBJ2-7): GAGVSQSPSNKVTEKGKDVELRCDPISGHTALYWYRQSLGQGLEFLIYFQGNSAPDKSGLPSDRFSAERTGGSVSTLTIQRTQQEDSAVYLCASSPAYEQYFGPGTRLTVT.